This entry is about one T cell receptor (beta chain). Its antigen remains unidentified. The data belong to a study of a mutant IDH1 vaccine in newly diagnosed glioma. Study in general: Vaccine dosing followed radiotherapy by 4-6 weeks, or accompanied temozolomide cycles. Earlier treatment was radiotherapy, temozolomide, or both, with most getting both. Treatment recipients were about 60% male and 37.5% female, and their mean age was about 40 years. Points from the study as a whole: Vaccination induced immune responses in 85% to 95% of patients.

Germline lookup yields CDR1 LNHDA and CDR2 SQIVND (reference sequence). There are 12 residues in the CDR3. V shed 6 bases and J shed 3 bases, with 6 bases lying between them. Assay used: immunoSEQ multiplex PCR; TCRdb lists only in-frame clones, some missing. The profile shows around 46,000 clones, around 80% of them singletons. Time point given: week 5, during vaccination. One vaccine dose held 300 ug of mutant IDH1 20-mer peptide and came with topical imiquimod. This chain connects TRBV19 to TRBJ2-1; no definite D call. This sample comprised PBMCs, obtained from a glioma patient whose treatment included an IDH1 peptide vaccine. The sequence was obtained from a man aged 50-59 years with glioma. The CDR3 reads CASSLYYNEQFF. The CDR3 DNA is TGTGCCAGTAGCCTATACTACAATGAGCAGTTCTTC.